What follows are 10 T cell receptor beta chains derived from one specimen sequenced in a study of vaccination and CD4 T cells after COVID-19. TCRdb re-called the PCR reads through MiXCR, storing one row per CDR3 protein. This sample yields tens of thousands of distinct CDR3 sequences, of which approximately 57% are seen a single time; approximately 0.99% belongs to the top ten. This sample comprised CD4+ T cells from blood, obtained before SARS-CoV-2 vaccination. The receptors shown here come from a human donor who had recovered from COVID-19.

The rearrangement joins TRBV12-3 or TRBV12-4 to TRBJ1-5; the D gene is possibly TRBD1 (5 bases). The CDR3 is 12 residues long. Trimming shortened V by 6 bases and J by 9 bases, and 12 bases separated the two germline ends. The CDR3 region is CASRAGGGPQHF. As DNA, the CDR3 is TGTGCCAGCAGGGCTGGGGGGGGGCCCCAGCATTTT.

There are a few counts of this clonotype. Here the CDR3 reads CASSPPRRDRQTGELFF. The CDR3 DNA reads as TGTGCCAGCAGCCCGCCGCGACGTGACAGGCAAACCGGGGAGCTGTTTTTT. The chain recombines TRBV7-8 with TRBJ2-2, with TRBD1 as a possible D gene (6 bases). CDR1 and CDR2 (germline): SGHVS, FQNEAQ. The CDR3 contains 17 residues. Trimming left V 5 bases short and J 5 bases short, with 21 bases between.

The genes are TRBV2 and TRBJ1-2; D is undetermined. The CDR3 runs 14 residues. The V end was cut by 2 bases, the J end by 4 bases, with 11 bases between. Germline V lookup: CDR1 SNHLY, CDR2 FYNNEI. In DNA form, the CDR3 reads TGTGCCAGCAGTGAAACAGTAACACCCTATGGCTACACCTTC. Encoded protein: CASSETVTPYGYTF.

The CDR3 DNA reads as TGTGCCAGCACGCCACTAGGAGGGAGATATTACGAGCAGTACTTC. Protein product: CASTPLGGRYYEQYF. This chain joins TRBV6-2 or TRBV6-3 and TRBJ2-7, with a tentative D call TRBD2 (6 bases). V lost 7 bases and J 4 bases, leaving 20 bases between the germline ends. Per the germline V gene, CDR1 is MNHEY and CDR2 is SVGEGT. This CDR3 contains 15 residues.

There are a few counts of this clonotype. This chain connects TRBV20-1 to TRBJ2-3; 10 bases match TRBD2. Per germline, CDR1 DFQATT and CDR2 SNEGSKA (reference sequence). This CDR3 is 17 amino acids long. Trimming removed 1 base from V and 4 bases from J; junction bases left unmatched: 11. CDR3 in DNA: TGCAGTGCTAGAGCACCCGTCGGAGCGGGAGGGCCAGATACGCAGTATTTT. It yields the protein CSARAPVGAGGPDTQYF.

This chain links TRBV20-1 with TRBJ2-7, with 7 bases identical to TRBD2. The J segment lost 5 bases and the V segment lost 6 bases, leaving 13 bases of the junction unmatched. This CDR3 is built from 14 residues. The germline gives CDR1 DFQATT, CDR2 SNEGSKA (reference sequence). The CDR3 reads CSAGGGGSPHEQYF. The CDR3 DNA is TGCAGTGCGGGGGGAGGCGGGAGCCCCCACGAGCAGTACTTC.

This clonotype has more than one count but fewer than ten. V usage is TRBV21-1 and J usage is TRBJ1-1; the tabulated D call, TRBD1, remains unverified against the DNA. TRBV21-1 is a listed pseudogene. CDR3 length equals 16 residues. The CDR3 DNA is TGTGCCAGCAGCAAAGAGGGTAGGGGGGGGGTCTTAGTAGCTTTCTTT. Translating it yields CASSKEGRGGVLVAFF.

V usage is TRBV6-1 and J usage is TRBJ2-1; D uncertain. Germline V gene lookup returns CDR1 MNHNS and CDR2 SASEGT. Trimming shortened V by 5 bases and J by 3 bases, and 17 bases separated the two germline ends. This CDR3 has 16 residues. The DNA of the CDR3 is TGTGCCAGCAGTACCCCCCTAGGGAACTACTACAATGAGCAGTTCTTC. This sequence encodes CASSTPLGNYYNEQFF.

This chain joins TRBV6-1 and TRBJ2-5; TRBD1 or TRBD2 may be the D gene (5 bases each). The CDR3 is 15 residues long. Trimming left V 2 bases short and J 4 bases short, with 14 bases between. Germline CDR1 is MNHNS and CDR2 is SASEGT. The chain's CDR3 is CASSESFWGIETQYF. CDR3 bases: TGTGCCAGCAGTGAATCTTTCTGGGGGATAGAGACCCAGTACTTC.

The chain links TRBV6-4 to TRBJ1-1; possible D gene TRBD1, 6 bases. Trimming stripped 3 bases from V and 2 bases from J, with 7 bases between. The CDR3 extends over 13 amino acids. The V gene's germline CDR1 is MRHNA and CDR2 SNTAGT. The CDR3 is CASSEGANTEAFF. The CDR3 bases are TGTGCCAGCAGTGAGGGGGCAAACACTGAAGCTTTCTTT.